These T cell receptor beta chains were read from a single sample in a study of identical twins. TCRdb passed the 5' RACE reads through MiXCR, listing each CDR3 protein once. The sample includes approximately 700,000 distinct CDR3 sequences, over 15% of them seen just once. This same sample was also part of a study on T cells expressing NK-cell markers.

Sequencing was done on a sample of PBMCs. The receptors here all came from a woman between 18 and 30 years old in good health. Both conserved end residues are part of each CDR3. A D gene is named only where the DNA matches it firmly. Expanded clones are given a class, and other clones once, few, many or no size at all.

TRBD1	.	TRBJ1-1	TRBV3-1	TGTGCCAGCAGCCTTATACAGGGGGCTAACACTGAAGCTTTCTTT	CASSLIQGANTEAFF
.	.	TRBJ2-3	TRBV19	TGTGCCAGTGGAGTCCTGGTCACAGATACGCAGTATTTT	CASGVLVTDTQYF
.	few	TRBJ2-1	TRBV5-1	TGCGCCAGCAGCTTGATATTGGGTTCAATGGGTGAGCAGTTCTTC	CASSLILGSMGEQFF
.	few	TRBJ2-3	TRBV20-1	TGCAGTGCTAGAGGCCCGCCTGCCCCAGATACGCAGTATTTT	CSARGPPAPDTQYF
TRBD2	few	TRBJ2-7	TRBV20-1	TGCAGTGCTTCGGGACTAGCGCGTTACTACGAGCAGTACTTC	CSASGLARYYEQYF
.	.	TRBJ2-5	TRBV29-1	TGCAGCGTTGCCGGACACCTGACTCAAGAGACCCAGTACTTC	CSVAGHLTQETQYF
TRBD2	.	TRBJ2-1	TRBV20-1	TGCAGTGCTAGTTCCGGGACTACCACCAATGAGCAGTTCTTC	CSASSGTTTNEQFF
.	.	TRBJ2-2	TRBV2	TGTGCCAGCGGTCCCCCCGGACACCAGAACACCGGGGAGCTGTTTTTT	CASGPPGHQNTGELFF
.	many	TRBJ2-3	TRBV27	TGTGCCAGCAGCCTGGTCAGGGGCTTCACAGATACGCAGTATTTT	CASSLVRGFTDTQYF
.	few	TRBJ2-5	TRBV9	TGTGCCAGCAGCGTAGGGACTCATGAACAAGAGACCCAGTACTTC	CASSVGTHEQETQYF
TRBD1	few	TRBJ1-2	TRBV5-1	TGCGCCAGCAGCTTGAGAGAGGACAGGGGTGGCTACACCTTC	CASSLREDRGGYTF
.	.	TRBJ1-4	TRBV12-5	TGTGCTAGTGGCCTCTCCTTTTGGAATGAAAAACTGTTTTTT	CASGLSFWNEKLFF
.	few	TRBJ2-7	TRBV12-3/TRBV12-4	TGTGCCAGCAGGCCCTTCACGGACTCCTACGAGCAGTACTTC	CASRPFTDSYEQYF
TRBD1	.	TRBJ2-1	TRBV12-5	TGTGCTAGTGGCCAGGGACAGACTCAGTTCAATGAGCAGTTCTTC	CASGQGQTQFNEQFF
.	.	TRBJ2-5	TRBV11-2	TGTGCCAGCAGCCCGGTAGGGTGGCAAATACAAGAGACCCAGTACTTC	CASSPVGWQIQETQYF
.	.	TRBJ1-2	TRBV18	TGTGCCAGCTCACCAGACAACGCGTATGGCTACACCTTC	CASSPDNAYGYTF
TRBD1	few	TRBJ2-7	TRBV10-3	TGTGCCATCAGCCGAACCTTACAGGGGAGCGAGCAGTACTTC	CAISRTLQGSEQYF
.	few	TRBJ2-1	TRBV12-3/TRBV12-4	TGTGCCAGCAAGGGACCGCCGGTCGCGTACTACAATGAGCAGTTCTTC	CASKGPPVAYYNEQFF
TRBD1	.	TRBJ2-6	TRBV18	TGTGCCAGCTCACCCCGGACAGGAAACTCTGGGGCCAACGTCCTGACTTTC	CASSPRTGNSGANVLTF
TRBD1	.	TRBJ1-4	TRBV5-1	TGCGCCAGCAGCTTTTCGGGACAGGGGTCTGAAAAACTGTTTTTT	CASSFSGQGSEKLFF
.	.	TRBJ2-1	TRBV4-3	TGCGCCAGCAGCCAAGATCGGGGAGCCAATTACTACTACAATGAGCAGTTCTTC	CASSQDRGANYYYNEQFF
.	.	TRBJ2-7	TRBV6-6	TGTGCCAGCAGTTACTCGTACAGCCACGAGCAGTACTTC	CASSYSYSHEQYF
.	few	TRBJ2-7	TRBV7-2	TGTGCCAGCAGCTACCCCCCCTTCGAGCAGTACTTC	CASSYPPFEQYF
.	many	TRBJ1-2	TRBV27	TGTGCCAGCAGTCCCGGTCTCTCCTATGGCTACACCTTC	CASSPGLSYGYTF
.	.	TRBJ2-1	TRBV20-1	TGCAGTGCTAGAGAGGGGGCGGGATCCTACAATGAGCAGTTCTTC	CSAREGAGSYNEQFF
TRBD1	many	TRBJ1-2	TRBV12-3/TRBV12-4	TGTGCCAGCACCCCAGGGGGCGGCTATGGCTACACCTTC	CASTPGGGYGYTF
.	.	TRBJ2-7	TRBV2	TGTGCCAGCAGTCTAGAACAGCCGTCCTACGAGCAGTACTTC	CASSLEQPSYEQYF
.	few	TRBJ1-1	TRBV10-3	TGTGCCATCAGGGGAGGAGGGGTTAACACTGAAGCTTTCTTT	CAIRGGGVNTEAFF
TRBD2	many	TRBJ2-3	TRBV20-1	TGCAGTGCATCGGGACTAGCGGGAGCAGATACGCAGTATTTT	CSASGLAGADTQYF
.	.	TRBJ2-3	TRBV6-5	TGTGCCAGCAGTTATAGGGAAGCGTTCTCAGATACGCAGTATTTT	CASSYREAFSDTQYF
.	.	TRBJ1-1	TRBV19	TGTGCCAGTAGTCAACAGGGTACCGATCGATTAGCTTTCTTT	CASSQQGTDRLAFF
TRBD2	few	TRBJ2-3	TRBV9	TGTGCCAGCAGCCAGGACGGACTAGCGGGCCCAGATACGCAGTATTTT	CASSQDGLAGPDTQYF
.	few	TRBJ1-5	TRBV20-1	TGCAGTGCTAGAGGGGAGAATAGCAATCAGCCCCAGCATTTT	CSARGENSNQPQHF
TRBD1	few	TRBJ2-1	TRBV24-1	TGTGCCACCAGTGACCAAGGGGGCGCATTGGGTGAGCAGTTCTTC	CATSDQGGALGEQFF
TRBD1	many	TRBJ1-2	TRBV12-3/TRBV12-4	TGTGCCAGCAGTCGGGACAGCTTTAGCTATGGCTACACCTTC	CASSRDSFSYGYTF
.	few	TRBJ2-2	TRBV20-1	TGCAGTGCTACGCGGGCGACCACCGGGGAGCTGTTTTTT	CSATRATTGELFF
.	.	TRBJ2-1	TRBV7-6	TGTGCCAGCAGCTTAGTGGGGGCGAGCGTATATGAGCAGTTCTTC	CASSLVGASVYEQFF
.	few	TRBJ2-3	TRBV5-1	TGCGCCAGCAGCTTGGTCCCGGGGAACACAGATACGCAGTATTTT	CASSLVPGNTDTQYF
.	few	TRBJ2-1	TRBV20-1	TGCAGTGCTAGAGATAGGAGGGGGGGTTACAATGAGCAGTTCTTC	CSARDRRGGYNEQFF
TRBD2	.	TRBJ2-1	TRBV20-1	TGCAGTGCTAGAGATAGCGGGAGGGATTTGGATGAGCAGTTCTTC	CSARDSGRDLDEQFF
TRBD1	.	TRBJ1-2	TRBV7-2	TGTGCCAGCAGGCGGACAGGGTACTGGGGCTACACCTTC	CASRRTGYWGYTF
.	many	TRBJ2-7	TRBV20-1	TGCAGTGCCGCGACAGATACCTACGAGCAGTACTTC	CSAATDTYEQYF